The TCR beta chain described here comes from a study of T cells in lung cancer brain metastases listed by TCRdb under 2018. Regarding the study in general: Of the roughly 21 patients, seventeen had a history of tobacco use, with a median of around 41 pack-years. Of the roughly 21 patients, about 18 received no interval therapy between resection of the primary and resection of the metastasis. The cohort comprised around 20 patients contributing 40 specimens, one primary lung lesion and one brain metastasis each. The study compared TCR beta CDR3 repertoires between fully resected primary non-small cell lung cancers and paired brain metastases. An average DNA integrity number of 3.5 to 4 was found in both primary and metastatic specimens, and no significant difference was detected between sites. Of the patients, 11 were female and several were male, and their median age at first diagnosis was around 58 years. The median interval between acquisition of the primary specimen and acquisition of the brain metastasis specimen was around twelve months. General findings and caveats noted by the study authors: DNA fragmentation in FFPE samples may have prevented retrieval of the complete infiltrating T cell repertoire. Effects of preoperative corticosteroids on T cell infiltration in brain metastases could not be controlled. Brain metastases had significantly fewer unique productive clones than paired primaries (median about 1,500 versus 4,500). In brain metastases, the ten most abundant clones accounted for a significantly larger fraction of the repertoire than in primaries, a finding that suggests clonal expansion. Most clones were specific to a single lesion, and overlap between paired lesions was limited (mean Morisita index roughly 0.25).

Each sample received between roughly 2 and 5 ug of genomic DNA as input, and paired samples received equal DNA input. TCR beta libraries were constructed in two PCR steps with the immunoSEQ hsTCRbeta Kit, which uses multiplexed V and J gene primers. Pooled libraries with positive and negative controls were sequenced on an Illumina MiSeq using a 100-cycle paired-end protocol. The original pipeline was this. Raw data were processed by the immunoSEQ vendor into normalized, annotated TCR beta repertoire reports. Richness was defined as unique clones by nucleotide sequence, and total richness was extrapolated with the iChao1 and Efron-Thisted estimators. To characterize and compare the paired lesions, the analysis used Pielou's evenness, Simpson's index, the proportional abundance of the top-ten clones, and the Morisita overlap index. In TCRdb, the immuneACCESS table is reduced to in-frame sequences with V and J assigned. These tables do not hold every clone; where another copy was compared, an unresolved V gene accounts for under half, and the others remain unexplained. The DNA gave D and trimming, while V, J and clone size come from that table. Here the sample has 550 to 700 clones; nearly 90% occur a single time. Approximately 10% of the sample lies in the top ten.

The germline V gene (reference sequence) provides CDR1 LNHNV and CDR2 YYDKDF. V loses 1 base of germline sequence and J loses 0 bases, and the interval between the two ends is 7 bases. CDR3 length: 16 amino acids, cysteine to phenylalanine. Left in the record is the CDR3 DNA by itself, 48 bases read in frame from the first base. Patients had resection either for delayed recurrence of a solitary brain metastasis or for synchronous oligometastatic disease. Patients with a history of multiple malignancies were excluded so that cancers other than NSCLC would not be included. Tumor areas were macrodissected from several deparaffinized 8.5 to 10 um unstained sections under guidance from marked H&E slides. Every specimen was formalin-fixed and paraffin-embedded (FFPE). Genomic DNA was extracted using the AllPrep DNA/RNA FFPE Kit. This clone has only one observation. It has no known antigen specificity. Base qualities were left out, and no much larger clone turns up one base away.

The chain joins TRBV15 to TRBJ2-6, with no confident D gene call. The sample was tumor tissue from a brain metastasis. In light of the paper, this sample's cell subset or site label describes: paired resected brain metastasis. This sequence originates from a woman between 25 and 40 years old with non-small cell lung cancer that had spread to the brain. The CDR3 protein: CATSRAMYSGANVLTF. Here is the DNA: TGTGCCACCAGCAGAGCGATGTACTCTGGGGCCAACGTCCTGACTTTC. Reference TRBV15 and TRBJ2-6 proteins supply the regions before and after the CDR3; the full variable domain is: DAMVIQNPRYQVTQFGKPVTLSCSQTLNHNVMYWYQQKSSQAPKLLFHYYDKDFNNEADTPDNFQSRRPNTSFCFLDIRSPGLGDTAMYLCATSRAMYSGANVLTFGAGSRLTVL.